Here is one TCR beta chain with its context. What it binds is not known. V was shortened by 5 bases and J by 4 bases, with 19 bases between the two germline ends. Germline V gene lookup returns CDR1 SGHVS and CDR2 FQNEAQ. The CDR3 has 16 residues. The sample is drawn from a study of T cell repertoires in cytomegalovirus infection. Study-wide background: It was the public TCR beta signatures that indicated both CMV infection and matching HLA type.

Regarding the study as a whole: The ex vivo response was dominated by HLA-C-restricted CMV-specific TCR beta clonotypes. Accumulated public TCR beta family frequency recognized individuals carrying CMV together with the relevant HLA.

TCRdb recomputed calls from the reads with MiXCR, one row per CDR3 protein. Altogether 630,000 or so distinct CDR3 sequences are present, more than 20% being singletons, with the ten largest covering 8%. Sequencing was carried out using CD8+ T cells from PBMCs. The TCR originated in a human donor in good health (CMV status not recorded). Some clones in this sample may be carry-over from other donors' samples. The chain recombines TRBV7-8 with TRBJ2-3; D is tentatively TRBD1 or TRBD2 (6 bases each). CDR3 region: CASSPGGPYSADTQYF. The CDR3 DNA sequence: TGTGCCAGCAGCCCTGGGGGGCCGTATTCCGCAGATACGCAGTATTTT.